The rows below give T cell receptor beta chains drawn from one sample of a study of control samples from healthy donors and cancer patients. The assay was immunoSEQ multiplex PCR, and TCRdb's table has in-frame clones only and misses some. Among some 79,000 clones listed, about 90% were seen once. Sequenced: blood. The receptors originated from a woman aged 45-65 years in good health. The CDR3 runs from the conserved cysteine through the conserved F or W. The order of the fields is D gene, J gene, V gene, clone size, CDR3 protein, CDR3 DNA. The D gene is left open where the match is weak. Clone size is given for some rows only: seen once, a few or many times, or a class if the clone is expanded.

>TRBD2|TRBJ2-7|TRBV9|NA
CASSVELAGLNEQYF
TGTGCCAGCAGCGTAGAACTAGCGGGATTAAACGAGCAGTACTTC
>NA|TRBJ1-5|TRBV5-1|once
CASSLWGEADQPQHF
TGCGCCAGCAGCTTGTGGGGGGAAGCGGATCAGCCCCAGCATTTT
>NA|TRBJ1-2|TRBV30|NA
CAWSVIRRGYTF
TGTGCCTGGAGTGTAATCAGACGTGGCTACACCTTC
>TRBD1|TRBJ1-1|TRBV10-3|NA
CAIWDRGLEAFF
TGTGCCATCTGGGACAGGGGACTTGAAGCTTTCTTT
>TRBD2|TRBJ2-7|TRBV9|NA
CASSVSSGYYEQYF
TGTGCCAGCAGCGTATCTAGCGGGTACTACGAGCAGTACTTC
>TRBD2|TRBJ2-5|TRBV11-3|NA
CASSLGLAGLRVETQYF
TGTGCCAGCAGCCTTGGACTAGCGGGACTACGGGTAGAGACCCAGTACTTC
>NA|TRBJ1-1|TRBV10-3|once
CAIGPGDTEAFF
TGTGCCATCGGACCGGGGGACACTGAAGCTTTCTTT
>NA|TRBJ2-7|TRBV27|once
CASSPLPSTEQYF
TGTGCCAGCAGTCCACTCCCCAGCACCGAGCAGTACTTC
>NA|TRBJ2-5|TRBV19|NA
CASSIGQETQYF
TGTGCCAGTAGTATTGGCCAAGAGACCCAGTACTTC
>NA|TRBJ1-2|TRBV6-2/TRBV6-3|once
CASSNPAYGYTF
TGTGCCAGCAGCAACCCAGCGTATGGCTACACCTTC
>NA|TRBJ2-3|TRBV7-3|NA
CASSLMGSDTQYF
TGTGCCAGCAGCTTAATGGGGTCAGATACGCAGTATTTT
>TRBD1|TRBJ2-5|TRBV5-4|NA
CASSQGQGRETQYF
TGTGCCAGCAGCCAAGGACAGGGTCGGGAGACCCAGTACTTC
>TRBD2|TRBJ2-1|TRBV2|NA
CASKEGTSGNWQFF
TGTGCCAGCAAGGAGGGGACTAGCGGGAATTGGCAGTTCTTC
>NA|TRBJ2-3|TRBV7-2|NA
CASRRGPIQDTQYF
TGTGCCAGCAGACGGGGACCCATTCAGGATACGCAGTATTTT
>NA|TRBJ1-1|TRBV14|few
CASNRWGMNTEAFF
TGTGCCAGCAACCGGTGGGGGATGAACACTGAAGCTTTCTTT
>NA|TRBJ1-4|TRBV7-3|NA
CASSQMTGEKLFF
TGTGCCAGCAGCCAAATGACGGGGGAAAAACTGTTTTTT
>NA|TRBJ1-4|TRBV5-4|NA
CASSLEAGEEKLFF
TGTGCCAGCAGCCTGGAGGCAGGGGAGGAAAAACTGTTTTTT
>NA|TRBJ1-5|TRBV6-4|few
CATGPYNQPQHF
TGTGCCACCGGACCGTACAATCAGCCCCAGCATTTT
>NA|TRBJ1-2|TRBV30|NA
CAWSRSLYGYTF
TGTGCCTGGAGTAGGAGCCTCTATGGCTACACCTTC
>NA|TRBJ2-7|TRBV15|few
CATSREPLALEQYF
TGTGCCACCAGCAGAGAACCTCTGGCCCTCGAGCAGTACTTC
>TRBD2|TRBJ2-7|TRBV6-4|NA
CASSADPSSGRAYEQYF
TGTGCCAGCAGTGCCGATCCCTCTAGCGGGAGGGCCTACGAGCAGTACTTC
>NA|TRBJ2-1|TRBV5-5|NA
CASSPGRGWNEQFF
TGTGCCAGCAGCCCCGGGCGGGGATGGAATGAGCAGTTCTTC
>TRBD1|TRBJ1-5|TRBV2|NA
CASRPTGLNQPQHF
TGTGCCAGCAGACCGACAGGGTTGAATCAGCCCCAGCATTTT
>NA|TRBJ2-5|TRBV15|NA
CATSREDLETQYF
TGTGCCACCAGCAGAGAAGATTTGGAGACCCAGTACTTC
>TRBD1|TRBJ1-5|TRBV2|NA
CASRRDRGFHQPQHF
TGTGCCAGCAGGAGGGACAGGGGTTTCCATCAGCCCCAGCATTTT
>NA|TRBJ1-2|TRBV4-2|once
CASSLATVSNYGYTF
TGTGCCAGCAGCCTTGCGACCGTTTCTAACTATGGCTACACCTTC
>NA|TRBJ1-1|TRBV7-9|NA
CASSLDVMNTEAFF
TGTGCCAGCAGCTTAGACGTCATGAACACTGAAGCTTTCTTT
>NA|TRBJ1-1|TRBV29-1|NA
CSVPGTMNTEAFF
TGCAGCGTGCCGGGAACCATGAACACTGAAGCTTTCTTT
>TRBD2|TRBJ2-7|TRBV27|NA
CASTQRLAGNSYEQYF
TGTGCCAGCACCCAAAGACTAGCGGGAAACTCCTACGAGCAGTACTTC
>TRBD2|TRBJ2-1|TRBV6-5|NA
CASVAGFRYNEQFF
TGTGCCAGCGTAGCGGGCTTTCGGTACAATGAGCAGTTCTTC
>TRBD2|TRBJ2-1|TRBV14|NA
CASSQMGLAGLVSYNEQFF
TGTGCCAGCAGCCAAATGGGACTAGCGGGACTAGTATCCTACAATGAGCAGTTCTTC
>TRBD1|TRBJ2-5|TRBV19|NA
CASEGQQETQYF
TGTGCCAGTGAGGGACAGCAAGAGACCCAGTACTTC
>NA|TRBJ1-2|TRBV10-2|NA
CASSAAGNYGYTF
TGCGCCAGCAGTGCGGCCGGAAACTATGGCTACACCTTC
>NA|TRBJ2-5|TRBV25-1|NA
CASSERTGRETQYF
TGTGCCAGCAGTGAACGAACAGGGAGAGAGACCCAGTACTTC
>NA|TRBJ1-2|TRBV19|NA
CASSPGYYGYTF
TGTGCCAGTAGTCCGGGGTACTATGGCTACACCTTC